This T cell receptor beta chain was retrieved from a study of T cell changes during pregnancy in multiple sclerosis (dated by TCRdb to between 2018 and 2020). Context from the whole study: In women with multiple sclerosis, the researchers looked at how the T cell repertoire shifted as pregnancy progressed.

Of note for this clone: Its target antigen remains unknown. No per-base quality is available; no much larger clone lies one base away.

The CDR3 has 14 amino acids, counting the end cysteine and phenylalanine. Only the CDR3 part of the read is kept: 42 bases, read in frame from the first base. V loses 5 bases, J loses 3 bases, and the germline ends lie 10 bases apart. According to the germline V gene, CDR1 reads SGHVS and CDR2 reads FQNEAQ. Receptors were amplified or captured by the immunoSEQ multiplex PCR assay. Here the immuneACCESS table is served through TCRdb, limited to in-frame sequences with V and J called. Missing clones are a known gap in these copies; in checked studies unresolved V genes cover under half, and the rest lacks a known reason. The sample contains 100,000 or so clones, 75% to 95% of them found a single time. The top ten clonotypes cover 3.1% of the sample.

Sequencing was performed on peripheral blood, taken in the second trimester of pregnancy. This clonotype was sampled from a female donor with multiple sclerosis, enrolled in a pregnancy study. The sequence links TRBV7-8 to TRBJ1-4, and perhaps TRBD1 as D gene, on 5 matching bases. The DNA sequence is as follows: TGTGCCAGCAGCCCGGGACTGGCTAATGAAAAACTGTTTTTT. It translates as CASSPGLANEKLFF. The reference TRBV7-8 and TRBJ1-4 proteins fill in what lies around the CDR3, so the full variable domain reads GAGVSQSPRYKVAKRGQDVALRCDPISGHVSLFWYQQALGQGPEFLTYFQNEAQLDKSGLPSDRFFAERPEGSVSTLKIQRTQQEDSAVYLCASSPGLANEKLFFGSGTQLSVL.